This passage covers 23 T cell receptor beta chains from one sample sequenced in a study of control samples from healthy donors and cancer patients. Profiling relied on immunoSEQ multiplex PCR, and the TCRdb table lists in-frame clones only, not all of them. The top ten hold approximately 1.4% of the sample, which has over 150,000 clones, 90% to 95% seen once. Sequenced: blood. All receptors come from a woman aged 18-35 years in good health.

This chain links TRBV11-2 with TRBJ1-1, with TRBD1 identical over 8 bases. The length of the CDR3 is 16 residues. The V and J ends lost 1 base and 6 bases, in that order; junction bases with no gene match: 10. Germline lookup yields CDR1 SGHAT and CDR2 FQNNGV. The CDR3 sequence is CASSLGFTDRDPEAFF. In DNA form, the CDR3 reads TGTGCCAGCAGCTTAGGTTTCACGGACAGGGACCCTGAAGCTTTCTTT.

The chain carries TRBV5-1 and TRBJ2-7; no firm D call. V was shortened by 1 base and J by 3 bases, with 11 bases between the two germline ends. This CDR3 is built from 14 residues. Germline CDR1 SGHRS, CDR2 YFSETQ. The CDR3 bases are TGCGCCAGCAGCTTGTTCTCCCCGGGCTACGAGCAGTACTTC. Its protein product is CASSLFSPGYEQYF.

This chain links TRBV6-6 with TRBJ1-4; D is unresolved. Looked up from germline, CDR1 is MNHNY and CDR2 is SVGAGI (reference sequence). The V end was cut by 7 bases, the J end by 7 bases, with 10 bases between. The CDR3 runs 12 residues. The CDR3 here is CASNGGTEKLFF. As DNA, the CDR3 is TGTGCCAGCAACGGAGGTACTGAAAAACTGTTTTTT.

CDR3: CASSYGTAIYGYTF. The CDR3 region has the DNA TGTGCCAGCAGTTACGGTACAGCCATCTATGGCTACACCTTC. This sequence joins TRBV6-5 and TRBJ1-2; no firm D call. Germline-derived CDR1 and CDR2 are MNHEY and SVGAGI. The CDR3 length is 14 residues. V was cut by 2 bases and J by 4 bases, with 11 bases left in between.

V gene TRBV5-1 combines with J gene TRBJ2-2; D ambiguous. Germline CDR1 SGHRS, CDR2 YFSETQ. V was shortened by 4 bases and J by 6 bases, with 16 bases between the two germline ends. The CDR3 extends over 15 amino acids. This chain's CDR3 is CASSLALDPAGELFF. As DNA, the CDR3 is TGCGCCAGCAGCCTGGCCCTCGACCCTGCCGGGGAGCTGTTTTTT.

This clone was found a few times. The chain employs TRBV10-2 and TRBJ1-1; D remains ambiguous. Between the trimmed V and J ends, which lost 3 bases and 1 base, there was a span of 12 bases. Germline V gives CDR1 WSHSY, CDR2 SAAADI. CDR3 length: 15 residues. The CDR3 DNA sequence: TGCGCCAGCAGTGACGCCCAAGCCCGGAACACTGAAGCTTTCTTT. It encodes CASSDAQARNTEAFF.

The gene calls are TRBV4-1 and TRBJ2-5, with a tentative D call TRBD1 (5 bases). V was shortened by 0 bases and J by 2 bases, with 10 bases between the two germline ends. The CDR3 is 15 residues long. CDR1 is MGHRA, CDR2 YSYEKL, per germline. DNA for the CDR3: TGCGCCAGCAGCCAAGATCAGGGCAGTCAAGAGACCCAGTACTTC. Translated: CASSQDQGSQETQYF.

The chain combines TRBV18 with TRBJ2-7; D gene uncertain. V was clipped by 1 base and J by 3 bases, with 10 bases between them. The CDR3 spans 14 residues. Germline V CDR1 and CDR2: KGHSH, LQKENI. The CDR3 protein is CASSPRVDDYEQYF. In DNA, the CDR3 is TGTGCCAGCTCACCACGGGTGGATGACTACGAGCAGTACTTC.

CDR3 coding DNA: TGTGCCAGCAGTTTGGTACAGAACTATGGCTACACCTTC. Translated, it gives CASSLVQNYGYTF. The chain employs TRBV28 and TRBJ1-2; D call uncertain. V was shortened by 3 bases and J by 2 bases, with 7 bases between the two germline ends. There are 13 residues in the CDR3. Germline CDR1 and CDR2: MDHEN and SYDVKM.

V and J are TRBV5-6 and TRBJ2-7; maybe TRBD1 (6 bases). Germline CDR1 reads SGHDT; CDR2 reads YYEEEE. There are 13 residues in the CDR3. Trimming cost V 4 bases and J 3 bases, with 11 bases left between them. The CDR3 bases are TGTGCCAGCAGCGACTACAGGGACTACGAGCAGTACTTC. Residues: CASSDYRDYEQYF.

The chain has TRBV10-3 and TRBJ2-7, with 8 bases lining up with TRBD2. V lost 0 bases to trimming and J lost 3 bases; unmatched junction nucleotides: 10. CDR3 length: 17 residues. CDR1 and CDR2 from the germline V gene are ENHRY and SYGVKD. CDR3 in amino acids: CAISESTGRSGIYEQYF. The CDR3 DNA is TGTGCCATCAGTGAGTCGACGGGGCGTAGCGGGATCTACGAGCAGTACTTC.

The rearrangement links TRBV7-2 to TRBJ2-5, with D perhaps TRBD1 (7 bases). CDR1 is SGHTA and CDR2 is FQGNSA in the germline V gene. Trimming took 1 base from V and 5 from J, leaving 14 bases between them. This CDR3 spans 15 amino acids. CDR3 region: CASSLGQGLLETQYF. The CDR3 DNA follows: TGTGCCAGCAGCTTAGGACAGGGACTTCTGGAGACCCAGTACTTC.

The chain uses TRBV6-5 and TRBJ1-4; D unclear. The CDR3 totals 15 residues. Trimming left V 6 bases short and J 7 bases short, with 18 bases between. Germline lookup yields CDR1 MNHEY and CDR2 SVGAGI. For the CDR3, the DNA is TGTGCCAGCAGGTCCAGTATTGCGGGCGGTGAAAAACTGTTTTTT. Amino acids: CASRSSIAGGEKLFF.

The V gene is TRBV15, the J gene TRBJ1-6; a weak D match, TRBD1 (6 bases). This CDR3 spans 17 amino acids. Trimming pared 1 base from V and 5 bases from J, leaving 15 bases between. Germline CDR1 reads LNHNV; CDR2 reads YYDKDF (reference sequence). The CDR3 here is CATSRGTASVNNSPLHF. The CDR3 DNA is TGTGCCACCAGCAGAGGGACAGCTAGCGTTAATAATTCACCCCTCCACTTT.

The V gene is TRBV4-3, the J gene TRBJ2-2, with 7 bases lining up with TRBD2. This CDR3 has 16 residues. After removal of 1 base from V and 4 bases from J, the junction contained 6 bases not matched to a gene. Germline CDR1 reads LGHNA; CDR2 reads YSLEER. CDR3 region: CASSQVLRTSTGELFF. In nucleotides, the CDR3 is TGCGCCAGCAGCCAAGTTTTACGGACTAGCACCGGGGAGCTGTTTTTT.

The chain is built from TRBV3-1 (or the pseudogene TRBV3-2) and TRBJ2-7; D uncertain. V lost 3 bases, J lost 0 bases, and 6 bases lay in between. CDR3 length: 13 residues. CDR1 LGHDT and CDR2 YNNKEL come from the germline V gene (reference sequence). CDR3 bases: TGTGCCAGCAGCCAGCCGGGCTCCTACGAGCAGTACTTC. It is translated as CASSQPGSYEQYF.

The V gene is TRBV6-5, the J gene TRBJ1-1; maybe TRBD1 (6 bases). The CDR3 has 14 amino acids. V gave up 0 bases and J gave up 3 bases, with 8 bases separating them. Germline CDR1 and CDR2: MNHEY and SVGAGI. For the CDR3, the DNA is TGTGCCAGCAGTTACTCAGGGGGGCACACTGAAGCTTTCTTT. Its translation: CASSYSGGHTEAFF.

V usage is TRBV5-4 and J usage is TRBJ2-5, with D possibly TRBD2 on 6 matching bases. Trimming took 3 bases from V and 6 from J, leaving 18 bases between them. The germline V gene has CDR1 SGHNT and CDR2 YYREEE (reference sequence). CDR3 length: 15 residues. CDR3 bases: TGTGCCAGCAGCTGGGACCGGGACTTCGTCAAGACCCAGTACTTC. Protein sequence: CASSWDRDFVKTQYF.

This clone appeared once. The chain joins TRBV11-1 to TRBJ2-5; D may be TRBD2 (6 bases). The V gene lost 7 bases and the J gene lost 3 bases, with 18 bases spanning the gap. Germline assignment: CDR1 SGHAT and CDR2 FQDESV (reference sequence). This CDR3 is 15 amino acids long. The DNA for the CDR3 is TGTGCCAGCACCGGAGGGCCCCAGGAAAAAGAGACCCAGTACTTC. This codes for CASTGGPQEKETQYF.

The J gene is TRBJ2-7, the V gene TRBV25-1; the D gene is possibly TRBD1 (5 bases). Per germline, CDR1 MGHDK and CDR2 SYGVNS. V lost 7 bases, J lost 5 bases, and 15 bases lay in between. This CDR3 has 13 residues. CDR3: CASTKGNRDEQYF. CDR3 coding DNA: TGTGCCAGCACTAAGGGGAACAGAGACGAGCAGTACTTC.

This chain joins TRBV18 and TRBJ2-2; 8 bases are shared with TRBD2. The CDR3 runs to 16 residues. Germline lookup yields CDR1 KGHSH and CDR2 LQKENI. The J segment lost 2 bases and the V segment lost 0 bases, leaving 2 bases of the junction unmatched. The CDR3 loop reads CASSPPSGSNTGELFF. Written as DNA, the CDR3 is TGTGCCAGCTCACCACCCAGCGGGAGTAACACCGGGGAGCTGTTTTTT.

This chain links TRBV19 with TRBJ1-2; maybe TRBD1 (5 bases). The CDR3 sequence is 15 residues long. V lost 7 bases to trimming and J lost 4 bases, with 19 bases between them. Germline CDR1 reads LNHDA; CDR2 reads SQIVND (reference sequence). CDR3 sequence (DNA): TGTGCCAGTACCGCCCGACCCGTGGGGGGCTATGGCTACACCTTC. Translation: CASTARPVGGYGYTF.

V and J are TRBV7-8 and TRBJ2-1, with D possibly TRBD1 on 5 matching bases. Trimming shortened V by 1 base and J by 6 bases, and 10 bases separated the two germline ends. The CDR3 has 14 residues. The germline gives CDR1 SGHVS, CDR2 FQNEAQ. CDR3 nucleotide sequence: TGTGCCAGCAGCTTAGTCAGGGTCCGCAATGAGCAGTTCTTC. Translating gives CASSLVRVRNEQFF.